Listed below are T cell receptor beta chains from one sample, sequenced in a study of Graves' ophthalmopathy and Graves' hyperthyroidism. TCRdb analysed the multiplex PCR reads with MiXCR anew, one entry per CDR3 protein. The sample shows a few hundred thousand distinct CDR3 sequences, about a sixth of them seen only once. Sequencing used peripheral blood. The receptors derive from an adult man with Graves' ophthalmopathy. The CDR3 runs from the conserved cysteine through the conserved F or W. D genes are given only for firm matches. Not all rows give a size; the values are once, few, many and, for expanded clones, a class.

j_call: TRBJ1-1
clone_size: many
v_call: TRBV11-2
d_call: .
cdr3_nt: TGTGCCAGCAGTCCTCGGGTATTGGGGGCAAACACTGAAGCTTTCTTT
cdr3_aa: CASSPRVLGANTEAFF

j_call: TRBJ2-7
clone_size: many
v_call: TRBV6-5
d_call: .
cdr3_nt: TGTGCCAGCAGTCAGAACAGGGCCGACGAGCAGTACTTC
cdr3_aa: CASSQNRADEQYF

j_call: TRBJ1-1
clone_size: many
v_call: TRBV20-1
d_call: TRBD1
cdr3_nt: TGCAGTGCTAGTATGACAGGGGTCAACACTGAAGCTTTCTTT
cdr3_aa: CSASMTGVNTEAFF

j_call: TRBJ2-7
clone_size: .
v_call: TRBV7-2
d_call: .
cdr3_nt: TGTGCCAGCAGCTTAAGACCCGAAGCGAGCTACGAGCAGTACTTC
cdr3_aa: CASSLRPEASYEQYF

j_call: TRBJ2-4
clone_size: few
v_call: TRBV11-2
d_call: .
cdr3_nt: TGTGCCAGCAGCCACCCGGAGTGGGCGGGAAGTGTCGGCAAAAACATTCAGTACTTC
cdr3_aa: CASSHPEWAGSVGKNIQYF

j_call: TRBJ2-2
clone_size: many
v_call: TRBV6-1
d_call: .
cdr3_nt: TGTGCCAGCAGTGAAGCAGCCGCGAACACCGGGGAGCTGTTTTTT
cdr3_aa: CASSEAAANTGELFF

j_call: TRBJ2-3
clone_size: many
v_call: TRBV19
d_call: .
cdr3_nt: TGTGCCAGTAGTTGGGACCTCACAGATACGCAGTATTTT
cdr3_aa: CASSWDLTDTQYF

j_call: TRBJ2-2
clone_size: many
v_call: TRBV12-3/TRBV12-4
d_call: .
cdr3_nt: TGTGCCAGCAGTTTACGGACGGACGGTAGAGACGGGGAGCTGTTTTTT
cdr3_aa: CASSLRTDGRDGELFF

j_call: TRBJ2-7
clone_size: many
v_call: TRBV6-1
d_call: .
cdr3_nt: TGTGCCAGCAGCCTAGCCCTCGGGACCCACTACGAGCAGTACTTC
cdr3_aa: CASSLALGTHYEQYF

j_call: TRBJ2-2
clone_size: many
v_call: TRBV7-6
d_call: .
cdr3_nt: TGTGCCAGCAGCCGTAGGGGGATGGGTGCCGGGGAGCTGTTTTTT
cdr3_aa: CASSRRGMGAGELFF

j_call: TRBJ2-7
clone_size: .
v_call: TRBV5-1
d_call: .
cdr3_nt: TGCGCCAGCAGCTTGGATGTGGAGTACCCCTACGAGCAGTACTTC
cdr3_aa: CASSLDVEYPYEQYF

j_call: TRBJ2-7
clone_size: many
v_call: TRBV6-1
d_call: TRBD2
cdr3_nt: TGTGCCAGCAGTCCGGGACTAGCGGGAGGGTACGAGCAGTACTTC
cdr3_aa: CASSPGLAGGYEQYF

j_call: TRBJ1-2
clone_size: many
v_call: TRBV30
d_call: .
cdr3_nt: TGTGCCTGGAGTGTATTCGAGGATGGCTACACCTTC
cdr3_aa: CAWSVFEDGYTF

j_call: TRBJ1-2
clone_size: many
v_call: TRBV11-3
d_call: .
cdr3_nt: TGTGCCAGCAGCCAAGGATGGCAGGGCGGTTTTAACTATGGCTACACCTTC
cdr3_aa: CASSQGWQGGFNYGYTF

j_call: TRBJ1-1
clone_size: many
v_call: TRBV6-1
d_call: .
cdr3_nt: TGTGCCAGCAGGACAGGCTCCGGGGATACTGAAGCTTTCTTT
cdr3_aa: CASRTGSGDTEAFF

j_call: TRBJ2-7
clone_size: many
v_call: TRBV20-1
d_call: TRBD2
cdr3_nt: TGCAGTGCCGTCGCCGGGACTAGCGGGGCTCGGGGCGAGCAGTACTTC
cdr3_aa: CSAVAGTSGARGEQYF

j_call: TRBJ1-1
clone_size: many
v_call: TRBV14
d_call: .
cdr3_nt: TGTGCCAGCAGCCAAGAGGGGGCGGAACCGGCTACCACTGAAGCTTTCTTT
cdr3_aa: CASSQEGAEPATTEAFF

j_call: TRBJ1-2
clone_size: .
v_call: TRBV28
d_call: .
cdr3_nt: TGTGCCAGCAGTCCCCCGCGCCCGGAAGACTATGGCTACACCTTC
cdr3_aa: CASSPPRPEDYGYTF

j_call: TRBJ2-2
clone_size: many
v_call: TRBV12-3/TRBV12-4
d_call: .
cdr3_nt: TGTGCCAGCACCTCGGGGACCCCGGTCACCGGGGAGCTGTTTTTT
cdr3_aa: CASTSGTPVTGELFF

j_call: TRBJ2-5
clone_size: many
v_call: TRBV5-1
d_call: .
cdr3_nt: TGCGCCAGCAGCGCGGAACTTGACGAGACCCAGTACTTC
cdr3_aa: CASSAELDETQYF

j_call: TRBJ1-5
clone_size: many
v_call: TRBV12-3/TRBV12-4
d_call: .
cdr3_nt: TGTGCCAGCAGTCCTACAGCTAGCAATCAGCCCCAGCATTTT
cdr3_aa: CASSPTASNQPQHF

j_call: TRBJ1-6
clone_size: many
v_call: TRBV20-1
d_call: TRBD1
cdr3_nt: TGCAGTGCCCCCCTCGGGACAGGGGCCGTGGGTAATTCACCCCTCCACTTT
cdr3_aa: CSAPLGTGAVGNSPLHF

j_call: TRBJ1-2
clone_size: many
v_call: TRBV19
d_call: .
cdr3_nt: TGTGCCAGTAGTATTCGTACAGCGAACTATGGCTACACCTTC
cdr3_aa: CASSIRTANYGYTF

j_call: TRBJ2-7
clone_size: .
v_call: TRBV6-1
d_call: TRBD2
cdr3_nt: TGTGCCAGCAGCGGACTAGCGGGAGGGCCTGGCGAGCAGTACTTC
cdr3_aa: CASSGLAGGPGEQYF

j_call: TRBJ2-7
clone_size: many
v_call: TRBV7-9
d_call: .
cdr3_nt: TGTGCCAGCAGCTTAGCGCTCGGCAGGGCTAACTCCTACGAGCAGTACTTC
cdr3_aa: CASSLALGRANSYEQYF

j_call: TRBJ2-7
clone_size: many
v_call: TRBV11-2
d_call: .
cdr3_nt: TGTGCCAGCAGCTTAAGTTCTACCTACGAGCAGTACTTC
cdr3_aa: CASSLSSTYEQYF

j_call: TRBJ2-5
clone_size: many
v_call: TRBV6-5
d_call: .
cdr3_nt: TGTGCCAGCAGTTACTCCCTAGGTTATGAGACCCAGTACTTC
cdr3_aa: CASSYSLGYETQYF

j_call: TRBJ2-7
clone_size: many
v_call: TRBV12-3/TRBV12-4
d_call: TRBD2
cdr3_nt: TGTGCCAGCAGTCCCGGACTAGCGGGAGGGAGAGCCTACGAGCAGTACTTC
cdr3_aa: CASSPGLAGGRAYEQYF

j_call: TRBJ1-1
clone_size: many
v_call: TRBV20-1
d_call: TRBD1
cdr3_nt: TGCAGTGCTTCCTACGGACAGGGGGGAGCTTTCTTT
cdr3_aa: CSASYGQGGAFF

j_call: TRBJ2-5
clone_size: few
v_call: TRBV7-2
d_call: .
cdr3_nt: TGTGCCAGCAGATCAGGACTGTCCCAAGAGACTCAGTACTTC
cdr3_aa: CASRSGLSQETQYF

j_call: TRBJ1-2
clone_size: many
v_call: TRBV7-9
d_call: .
cdr3_nt: TGTGCCAGCAGCTTCGGGCATGACTATGGCTACACCTTC
cdr3_aa: CASSFGHDYGYTF

j_call: TRBJ2-7
clone_size: .
v_call: TRBV28
d_call: TRBD2
cdr3_nt: TGTGCCAGCAGTTCCCTGGGACTAGTCTACGAGCAGTCCTTC
cdr3_aa: CASSSLGLVYEQSF

j_call: TRBJ2-7
clone_size: many
v_call: TRBV12-3/TRBV12-4
d_call: .
cdr3_nt: TGTGCCAGCAGTTCCCCCGACCGCAGCTCCTACGAGCAGTACTTC
cdr3_aa: CASSSPDRSSYEQYF

j_call: TRBJ1-1
clone_size: .
v_call: TRBV29-1
d_call: .
cdr3_nt: TGCAGCGTTGAAGTTGGGGGGTTTGGTGGTTACACTGAAGCTTTCTTT
cdr3_aa: CSVEVGGFGGYTEAFF

j_call: TRBJ2-5
clone_size: many
v_call: TRBV6-1
d_call: .
cdr3_nt: TGTGCCAGCAGTAGAGGCCCCGCTAGGCAAGAGACCCAGTACTTC
cdr3_aa: CASSRGPARQETQYF

j_call: TRBJ2-5
clone_size: many
v_call: TRBV11-2
d_call: .
cdr3_nt: TGTGCCAGCAGCCCAGGGGACCGGGAGACCCAGTACTTC
cdr3_aa: CASSPGDRETQYF

j_call: TRBJ2-7
clone_size: .
v_call: TRBV6-1
d_call: .
cdr3_nt: TGTGCCAGCAGGGAGGGGGGTTATTACGAGCAGTGCTTC
cdr3_aa: CASREGGYYEQCF

j_call: TRBJ1-5
clone_size: many
v_call: TRBV30
d_call: .
cdr3_nt: TGTGCCTGGAGTGAGGGGTACCATCAGCCCCAGCATTTT
cdr3_aa: CAWSEGYHQPQHF

j_call: TRBJ2-5
clone_size: many
v_call: TRBV5-1
d_call: .
cdr3_nt: TGCGCCAGCAGCTTAGACCCGGGGGAGACCCAGTACTTC
cdr3_aa: CASSLDPGETQYF

j_call: TRBJ2-2
clone_size: many
v_call: TRBV20-1
d_call: .
cdr3_nt: TGCAGTGCCCTGACTACTAGATCCGCCGGGGAGCTGTTTTTT
cdr3_aa: CSALTTRSAGELFF

j_call: TRBJ1-5
clone_size: many
v_call: TRBV4-3
d_call: .
cdr3_nt: TGCGCCAGCAGCCAAGAAGTGTCCCAGCCCCAGCATTTT
cdr3_aa: CASSQEVSQPQHF

j_call: TRBJ1-2
clone_size: many
v_call: TRBV12-3/TRBV12-4
d_call: .
cdr3_nt: TGTGCCAGCACCGACACCCACTCTGACTATGGCTACACCTTC
cdr3_aa: CASTDTHSDYGYTF

j_call: TRBJ1-2
clone_size: .
v_call: TRBV5-1
d_call: .
cdr3_nt: TGCGCCAGCAGCTCTGACGGACCCTTGGATGGCTACACCTTC
cdr3_aa: CASSSDGPLDGYTF